The T cell receptor (beta chain) under discussion was sequenced for a study of blood T cell repertoires in COVID-19. About the research overall: Both acute and convalescent COVID-19 samples were obtained from the United States, Italy and Spain. Sample material is recorded as cDNA or gDNA derived from T cells, B-cell-depleted T cells, or PBMCs.

V shed 2 bases and J 4 bases; nucleotides not matched to a gene: 12. CDR1 SGHRS and CDR2 YFSETQ come from the germline V gene. CDR3 length: 17 amino acids. Under the authors' procedure: The authors estimated nucleated cell counts from reference gene primer amplification. Profiled with immunoSEQ multiplex PCR; TCRdb holds only in-frame clones, not every one. V, J and clone size derive from that table, while D and trimming were established from the DNA sequence. This table holds approximately 97,000 clones, 87% found once. What was sequenced was peripheral blood. This rearrangement joins TRBV5-1 to TRBJ2-3, with 8 bases identical to TRBD2. This sequence was found in a human donor in a cohort sampled during active COVID-19. Here the CDR3 reads CASSFGLGGGSADTQYF. Written as DNA, the CDR3 is TGCGCCAGCAGCTTTGGTTTGGGCGGGGGGTCCGCAGATACGCAGTATTTT.